Presented here are 30 T cell receptor beta chains from one specimen sequenced in a study of cytomegalovirus exposure and HLA in healthy donors. Primers included in the PCR were 60 Vbeta and 13 Jbeta primers. Sequencing used immunoSEQ multiplex PCR; TCRdb keeps in-frame clones, though not all of them. Among 120,000 to 150,000 clones listed, roughly 77% were seen once. The sequenced material came from PBMCs. The receptors here all came from a female donor in good health and CMV-seronegative.

The chain employs TRBV30 and TRBJ1-1; a possible D gene is TRBD1 (6 bases). This CDR3 has 14 amino acids. Germline V lookup: CDR1 GTSNPN, CDR2 SVGIG (reference sequence). With 2 bases removed from V and 7 bases from J, the gap between germline ends came to 17 bases. CDR3 loop: CAWSHTGTHHEAFF. In DNA form, the CDR3 reads TGTGCCTGGAGTCACACCGGGACACATCATGAAGCTTTCTTT.

The chain carries TRBV2 and TRBJ1-2; D remains unclear. Looked up from germline, CDR1 is SNHLY and CDR2 is FYNNEI. The CDR3 totals 12 residues. Trimming removed 6 bases at V and 4 bases at J, with 9 bases between. The CDR3 DNA follows: TGTGCCAGCAGGGGAGGACGCTATGGCTACACCTTC. Its translation: CASRGGRYGYTF. Drawing the rest from reference TRBV2 and TRBJ1-2, the complete variable domain is EPEVTQTPSHQVTQMGQEVILRCVPISNHLYFYWYRQILGQKVEFLVSFYNNEISEKSEIFDDQFSVERPDGSNFTLKIRSTKLEDSAMYFCASRGGRYGYTFGSGTRLTVV.

The rearrangement joins TRBV7-9 to TRBJ2-7, with TRBD2 matching over 8 bases. J lost 3 bases, V lost 5 bases, and 6 bases had no gene match. The CDR3 is 14 residues long. Per germline, CDR1 SEHNR and CDR2 FQNEAQ (reference sequence). The CDR3 DNA reads TGTGCCAGCAGCCCCAAGCGGGGGATCTACGAGCAGTACTTC. It codes for CASSPKRGIYEQYF. Complete variable domain (other parts from reference TRBV7-9 and TRBJ2-7): DTGVSQNPRHKITKRGQNVTFRCDPISEHNRLYWYRQTLGQGPEFLTYFQNEAQLEKSRLLSDRFSAERPKGSFSTLEIQRTEQGDSAMYLCASSPKRGIYEQYFGPGTRLTVT.

The chain is built from TRBV30 and TRBJ1-1, with D tentatively TRBD1 (5 bases). This CDR3 contains 10 residues. Germline-derived CDR1 and CDR2 are GTSNPN and SVGIG (reference sequence). V lost 7 bases and J lost 11, with 14 bases in between. The DNA of the CDR3 is TGTGCCTACTCGGGACTGAGCGCTTTCTTT. It translates to CAYSGLSAFF.

This clone was counted at least ten times. This sequence joins TRBV5-1 and TRBJ2-2; unclear D gene. The CDR3 is made up of 14 amino acids. Germline V gene sequence: CDR1 SGHRS, CDR2 YFSETQ. With 4 bases removed from V and 3 bases from J, the gap between germline ends came to 10 bases. CDR3 in DNA: TGCGCCAGCAGCCCTGCACTTGACACCGGGGAGCTGTTTTTT. Residues: CASSPALDTGELFF.

V usage is TRBV4-3 and J usage is TRBJ2-7, with D perhaps TRBD2 (6 bases). The CDR3 sequence is 15 residues long. Germline-derived CDR1 and CDR2 are LGHNA and YSLEER. Between the trimmed V and J ends, which lost 0 bases and 1 base, there was a span of 10 bases. The CDR3 loop reads CASSQDQGLSYEQYF. As DNA, the CDR3 is TGCGCCAGCAGCCAAGACCAGGGACTTTCCTACGAGCAGTACTTC.

J is TRBJ2-1 and V is TRBV5-1, with TRBD2 identical over 14 bases. This CDR3 region has 15 residues. V lost 0 bases and J lost 14; bases outside the gene matches: 7. Germline V gene sequence: CDR1 SGHRS, CDR2 YFSETQ. CDR3 nucleotides: TGCGCCAGCAGCTTGGGACTAGCGGGAGGGTTATTTAAGTTCTTC. It encodes CASSLGLAGGLFKFF.

The chain carries TRBV4-1 and TRBJ2-5; 9 bases agree with TRBD2. The J call may be in error: the DNA end matches TRBJ2-7 better. The CDR3 consists of 16 residues. The germline gives CDR1 MGHRA, CDR2 YSYEKL. For the CDR3, the DNA is TGCGCCAGCAGCCCAAGCCCCCTAGCGGGACTAAACGAGCAGTACTTC. It encodes CASSPSPLAGLNEQYF.

The genes are TRBV21-1 and TRBJ2-7; the table's D call, TRBD2, was not checked against the DNA. TRBV21-1 is designated a pseudogene. The CDR3 sequence is 13 residues long. The CDR3 DNA follows: TGTGCCAGCAGCGGTCAGACGGGATACGAGCAGTACTTC. Its translation is CASSGQTGYEQYF.

This chain connects TRBV7-3 to TRBJ1-6, with TRBD1 matching over 10 bases. V lost 5 bases to trimming and J lost 5 bases; unmatched junction nucleotides: 15. Germline V gene lookup returns CDR1 SGHTA and CDR2 FQGTGA. This CDR3 region has 19 residues. The CDR3 region is CASSPPRQGAHPNNSPLHF. CDR3 sequence (DNA): TGTGCCAGCAGCCCGCCCCGACAGGGGGCCCACCCGAATAATTCACCCCTCCACTTT.

CDR3 sequence (DNA): TGCGCCAGCAGCTTCAGGGGGCGCGGCACTGAAGCTTTCTTT. This sequence encodes CASSFRGRGTEAFF. The rearrangement joins TRBV5-1 to TRBJ1-1; the match to TRBD1 covers 8 bases. This CDR3 is built from 14 residues. The V segment lost 2 bases and the J segment 4 bases; nucleotides outside the gene matches: 4. Germline CDR1 SGHRS, CDR2 YFSETQ.

The chain combines TRBV5-1 with TRBJ2-1; TRBD2 matches 7 bases. Trimming cost V 4 bases and J 6 bases; bases outside gene matches: 4. The CDR3 has 13 residues. Germline CDR1 reads SGHRS; CDR2 reads YFSETQ. The CDR3 loop is CASSLRLANEQFF. In DNA, the CDR3 is TGCGCCAGCAGCCTTAGACTAGCCAATGAGCAGTTCTTC.

J is TRBJ2-3 and V is TRBV6-1; D is possibly TRBD1 (5 bases). The CDR3 totals 16 residues. V was clipped by 0 bases and J by 2 bases, with 12 bases between them. In germline, CDR1 is MNHNS, CDR2 SASEGT. The CDR3 loop reads CASSEALLRATDTQYF. The DNA for the CDR3 is TGTGCCAGCAGTGAAGCGCTTCTCAGGGCCACAGATACGCAGTATTTT.

The V call is TRBV14, the J call TRBJ1-2; D uncertain. The CDR3 has 12 amino acids. V was shortened by 2 bases and J by 6 bases, with 7 bases between the two germline ends. The germline V gene has CDR1 SGHDN and CDR2 FVKESK. CDR3 in DNA: TGTGCCAGCAGCCAAAGCTATGATGGCTACACCTTC. This codes for CASSQSYDGYTF.

The count of this clone is one. CDR3 loop: CASSIDRGLIGYEQYF. CDR3 sequence (DNA): TGTGCCAGTAGTATAGACAGGGGGCTAATCGGTTACGAGCAGTACTTC. The J gene is TRBJ2-7, the V gene TRBV19, with 8 nucleotides matching TRBD1. Germline CDR1 LNHDA, CDR2 SQIVND (reference sequence). The CDR3 sequence is 16 residues long. V shed 0 bases, J shed 4 bases, and the junction held 8 bases outside the gene matches. The complete variable domain, with remaining parts taken from reference TRBV19 and TRBJ2-7, reads DGGITQSPKYLFRKEGQNVTLSCEQNLNHDAMYWYRQDPGQGLRLIYYSQIVNDFQKGDIAEGYSVSREKKESFPLTVTSAQKNPTAFYLCASSIDRGLIGYEQYFGPGTRLTVT.

The rearrangement uses TRBV28 and TRBJ1-5, with a tentative D call TRBD1 (6 bases). Trimming took 9 bases from V and 0 from J, leaving 15 bases between them. CDR3 length: 15 residues. Germline loops: CDR1 MDHEN, CDR2 SYDVKM. In DNA, the CDR3 is TGTGCCAGGATCCCACAGGGTAATAGCAATCAGCCCCAGCATTTT. Its protein is CARIPQGNSNQPQHF.

This chain joins TRBV9 and TRBJ2-5; D is perhaps TRBD2 (6 bases). The CDR3 has 15 amino acids. The V gene's germline CDR1 is SGDLS and CDR2 YYNGEE. V was clipped by 4 bases and J by 3 bases, with 16 bases between them. The chain's CDR3 is CASSLWGLNEETQYF. CDR3 in DNA: TGTGCCAGCAGCCTCTGGGGACTTAACGAAGAGACCCAGTACTTC.

This chain connects TRBV15 to TRBJ1-1; D is perhaps TRBD1 (5 bases). The ends were cut back, 1 base at V and 1 base at J, with 10 bases in the middle. The CDR3 extends over 15 amino acids. Germline assignment: CDR1 LNHNV and CDR2 YYDKDF (reference sequence). The CDR3 sequence: CATSRGGAGNTEAFF. The DNA of the CDR3 is TGTGCCACCAGCAGAGGTGGGGCTGGGAACACTGAAGCTTTCTTT.

The chain couples TRBV6-6 to TRBJ2-3; D might be TRBD2 (5 bases). V was trimmed by 3 bases and J by 3 bases, leaving 10 bases between them. This CDR3 has 14 residues. CDR1 and CDR2 from the germline V gene are MNHNY and SVGAGI (reference sequence). The CDR3, as DNA: TGTGCCAGCAGTTATGTGGGAGAAACAGATACGCAGTATTTT. Residues: CASSYVGETDTQYF.

The J gene is TRBJ1-4, the V gene TRBV2, with D possibly TRBD1 on 5 matching bases. Germline CDR1 and CDR2: SNHLY and FYNNEI. The CDR3 has 17 residues. V was shortened by 3 bases and J by 5 bases, with 19 bases between the two germline ends. The chain's CDR3 is CASSDGNRGVRNEKLFF. The CDR3 nucleotides read TGTGCCAGCAGTGATGGAAATAGGGGCGTAAGAAATGAAAAACTGTTTTTT.

This chain uses TRBV12-5 with TRBJ2-7; 7 nucleotides match TRBD2. The CDR3 totals 14 residues. After removal of 7 bases from V and 7 bases from J, the junction contained 13 bases not matched to a gene. The germline V gene has CDR1 LGHNT and CDR2 FRNRAP. CDR3: CASAMGLPSGEQYF. In DNA form, the CDR3 reads TGTGCTAGTGCCATGGGACTACCCTCGGGGGAGCAGTACTTC. Using reference TRBV12-5 and TRBJ2-7 for the parts outside the CDR3, the full variable domain is DARVTQTPRHKVTEMGQEVTMRCQPILGHNTVFWYRQTMMQGLELLAYFRNRAPLDDSGMPKDRFSAEMPDATLATLKIQPSEPRDSAVYFCASAMGLPSGEQYFGPGTRLTVT.

V usage is TRBV7-2 and J usage is TRBJ2-3; 11 nucleotides align to TRBD2. This CDR3 spans 15 amino acids. Germline lookup yields CDR1 SGHTA and CDR2 FQGNSA. The V and J ends lost 5 bases and 2 bases, in that order; junction bases with no gene match: 3. Here the CDR3 reads CASSASGRITDTQYF. The DNA for the CDR3 is TGTGCCAGCAGCGCTAGCGGGAGGATCACAGATACGCAGTATTTT.

The rearrangement joins TRBV27 to TRBJ1-2, with 8 positions matching TRBD1. The CDR3 spans 17 residues. After removal of 4 bases from V and 3 bases from J, the junction contained 13 bases not matched to a gene. Germline V gene sequence: CDR1 MNHEY, CDR2 SMNVEV (reference sequence). CDR3 sequence (DNA): TGTGCCAGCAGTTCCACAGGGGGATTTTTGGGGGACTATGGCTACACCTTC. Translated, it gives CASSSTGGFLGDYGYTF.

CDR3 DNA sequence: TGTGCCAGCAGCTCTCCGACAGATCCGGCGTATAGCAATCAGCCCCAGCATTTT. It specifies CASSSPTDPAYSNQPQHF. V and J are TRBV7-9 and TRBJ1-5; D may be TRBD1 (5 bases). The CDR3 has 18 residues. Germline V gene data show CDR1 as SEHNR and CDR2 as FQNEAQ (reference sequence). V lost 4 bases to trimming and J lost 0 bases, with 19 bases between them.

V usage is TRBV10-3 and J usage is TRBJ1-1; D is unclear. The CDR3 has 16 residues. Trimming pared 0 bases from V and 2 bases from J, leaving 13 bases between. Germline CDR1 and CDR2: ENHRY and SYGVKD. The CDR3 region is CAISESRRRANTEAFF. In nucleotides, the CDR3 is TGTGCCATCAGTGAGTCTAGGAGGAGGGCCAACACTGAAGCTTTCTTT.

The genes are TRBV6-5 and TRBJ2-5; a weak D match, TRBD2 (7 bases). Looked up from germline, CDR1 is MNHEY and CDR2 is SVGAGI. V dropped 7 bases and J dropped 2 bases, with 14 bases sitting between them. The CDR3 sequence is 14 residues long. CDR3 amino acids: CASTSSGTQETQYF. CDR3 bases: TGTGCCAGCACGAGCAGCGGGACACAAGAGACCCAGTACTTC.

The rearrangement uses TRBV5-5 and TRBJ1-5; possible D gene TRBD1, 5 bases. CDR3 length equals 16 residues. The V end lost 1 base, the J end lost 1 base, and 12 bases lay between the germline ends. Germline V lookup: CDR1 SGHKS, CDR2 YYEKEE (reference sequence). CDR3 sequence: CASSLWRAGSNQPQHF. CDR3 sequence (DNA): TGTGCCAGCAGCTTGTGGAGGGCAGGGAGCAATCAGCCCCAGCATTTT.

The chain employs TRBV6-6 and TRBJ2-3, with 8 nucleotides matching TRBD2. The V segment lost 0 bases and the J segment 4 bases; nucleotides outside the gene matches: 3. The germline V gene has CDR1 MNHNY and CDR2 SVGAGI (reference sequence). The CDR3 spans 15 residues. This CDR3 reads CASSYSQREPDTQYF. The CDR3, as DNA: TGTGCCAGCAGTTACTCCCAGCGGGAGCCAGATACGCAGTATTTT.

This chain links TRBV28 with TRBJ2-7, with a weak D call TRBD1 (6 bases). The CDR3 has 16 amino acids. Germline CDR1 and CDR2: MDHEN and SYDVKM. V gave up 3 bases and J gave up 6 bases, with 21 bases separating them. The CDR3 region is CASSFMGPRGLGEQYF. DNA of the CDR3: TGTGCCAGCAGTTTCATGGGTCCCAGGGGCCTAGGCGAGCAGTACTTC.

The chain carries TRBV30 and TRBJ2-1; the D gene is possibly TRBD2 (6 bases). Germline V CDR1 and CDR2: GTSNPN, SVGIG (reference sequence). The CDR3 covers 13 residues. The V and J ends lost 1 base and 7 bases respectively, with 11 bases between them. The chain's CDR3 is CAWSEGLANEQFF. The CDR3 DNA reads TGTGCCTGGAGTGAAGGCCTAGCGAATGAGCAGTTCTTC.